Following are 2 T cell receptor beta chains from one sample sequenced in a study of T cell repertoires in cytomegalovirus infection. Their antigens remain unidentified. TCRdb called the reads again in MiXCR, with one record for every CDR3 protein. Of roughly 990,000 distinct CDR3 sequences detected, less than 40% appear once; the ten largest clones hold roughly an eighth. Source: cultured CD8+ T cells from PBMCs, taken from culture after CMV antigen stimulation. These receptors all come from a human donor in good health (CMV status not recorded). Some clones in this sample may be carry-over from other donors' samples.

This clonotype was counted many times. This rearrangement joins TRBV7-2 to TRBJ2-5; no firm D call. Trimming pared 3 bases from V and 4 bases from J, leaving 6 bases between. CDR1 and CDR2 (germline): SGHTA, FQGNSA. The CDR3 extends over 12 amino acids. In DNA form, the CDR3 reads TGTGCCAGCAGCTTTACGGGAGAGACCCAGTACTTC. This encodes CASSFTGETQYF.

Only a few counts were recorded for this clonotype. The CDR3 coding sequence is TGCGCCAGCACCGGGACAGGGAGCACAGATACGCAGTATTTT. Protein product: CASTGTGSTDTQYF. The chain is built from TRBV10-2 and TRBJ2-3, with 9 bases lining up with TRBD1. This CDR3 has 14 amino acids. V dropped 7 bases and J dropped 0; count of bases not matched to a gene: 2. Germline V lookup: CDR1 WSHSY, CDR2 SAAADI.